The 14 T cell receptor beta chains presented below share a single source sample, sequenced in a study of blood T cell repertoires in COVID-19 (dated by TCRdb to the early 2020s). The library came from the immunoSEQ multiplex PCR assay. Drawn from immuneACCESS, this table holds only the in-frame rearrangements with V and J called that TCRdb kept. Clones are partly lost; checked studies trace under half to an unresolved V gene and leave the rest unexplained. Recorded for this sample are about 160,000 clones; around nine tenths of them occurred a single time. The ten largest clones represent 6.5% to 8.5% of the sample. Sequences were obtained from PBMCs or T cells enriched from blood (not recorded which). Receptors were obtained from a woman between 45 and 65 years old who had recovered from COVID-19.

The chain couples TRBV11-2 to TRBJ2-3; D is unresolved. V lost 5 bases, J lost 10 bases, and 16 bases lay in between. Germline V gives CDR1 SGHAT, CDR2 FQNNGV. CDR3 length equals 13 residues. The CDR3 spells CASSPHVGDAQYF. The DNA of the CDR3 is TGTGCCAGCAGCCCCCACGTGGGCGACGCGCAGTATTTT.

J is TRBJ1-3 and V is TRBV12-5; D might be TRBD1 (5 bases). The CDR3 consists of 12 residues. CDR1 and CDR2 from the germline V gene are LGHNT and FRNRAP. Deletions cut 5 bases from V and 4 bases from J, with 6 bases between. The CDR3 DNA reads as TGTGCTAGTGGTCCAGGGGGAAACACCATATATTTT. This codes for CASGPGGNTIYF.

The CDR3, as DNA: TGTGCCAGCTCAGAGTCAGGGGGCACTGAAGCTTTCTTT. This translates into CASSESGGTEAFF. V and J are TRBV18 and TRBJ1-1; TRBD1 matches 7 bases. V lost 5 bases and J lost 4; bases outside the gene matches: 4. CDR3 length equals 13 residues. Germline lookup yields CDR1 KGHSH and CDR2 LQKENI.

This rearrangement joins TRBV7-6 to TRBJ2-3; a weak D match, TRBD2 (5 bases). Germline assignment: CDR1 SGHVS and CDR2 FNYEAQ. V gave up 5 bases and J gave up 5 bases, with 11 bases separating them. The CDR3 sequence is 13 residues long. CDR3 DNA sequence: TGTGCCAGCAGCCGTAGCGTTCGAGATACGCAGTATTTT. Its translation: CASSRSVRDTQYF.

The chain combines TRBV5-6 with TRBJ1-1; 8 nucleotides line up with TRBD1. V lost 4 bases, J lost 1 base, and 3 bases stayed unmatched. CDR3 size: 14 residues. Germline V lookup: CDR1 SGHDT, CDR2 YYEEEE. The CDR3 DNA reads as TGTGCCAGCAGCACCGGACAGGGGAACACTGAAGCTTTCTTT. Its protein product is CASSTGQGNTEAFF.

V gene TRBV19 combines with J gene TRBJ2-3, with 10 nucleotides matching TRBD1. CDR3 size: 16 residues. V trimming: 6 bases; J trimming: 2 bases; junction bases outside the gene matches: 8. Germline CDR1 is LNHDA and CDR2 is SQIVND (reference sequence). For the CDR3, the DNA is TGTGCCAGTAGCCCGGGACAGGGGATTAACACAGATACGCAGTATTTT. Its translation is CASSPGQGINTDTQYF. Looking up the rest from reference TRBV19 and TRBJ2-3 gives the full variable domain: DGGITQSPKYLFRKEGQNVTLSCEQNLNHDAMYWYRQDPGQGLRLIYYSQIVNDFQKGDIAEGYSVSREKKESFPLTVTSAQKNPTAFYLCASSPGQGINTDTQYFGPGTRLTVL.

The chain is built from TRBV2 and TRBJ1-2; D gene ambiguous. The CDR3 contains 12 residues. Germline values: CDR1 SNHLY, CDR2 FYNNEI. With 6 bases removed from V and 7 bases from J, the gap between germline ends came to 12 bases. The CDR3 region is CASRVQSGGYTF. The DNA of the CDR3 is TGTGCCAGCAGGGTGCAGTCGGGTGGCTACACCTTC.

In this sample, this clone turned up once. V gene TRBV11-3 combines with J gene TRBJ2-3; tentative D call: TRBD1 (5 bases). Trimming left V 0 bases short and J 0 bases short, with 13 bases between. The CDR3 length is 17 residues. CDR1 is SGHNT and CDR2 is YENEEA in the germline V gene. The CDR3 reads CASSLDSFDRSTDTQYF. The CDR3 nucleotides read TGTGCCAGCAGCTTAGATAGTTTTGACAGAAGCACAGATACGCAGTATTTT.

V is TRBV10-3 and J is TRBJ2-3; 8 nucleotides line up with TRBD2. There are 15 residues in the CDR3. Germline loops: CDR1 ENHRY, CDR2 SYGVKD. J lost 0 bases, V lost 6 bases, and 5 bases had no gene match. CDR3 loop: CAISGGGTSTDTQYF. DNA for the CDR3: TGTGCCATCAGCGGGGGGGGGACTAGCACAGATACGCAGTATTTT.

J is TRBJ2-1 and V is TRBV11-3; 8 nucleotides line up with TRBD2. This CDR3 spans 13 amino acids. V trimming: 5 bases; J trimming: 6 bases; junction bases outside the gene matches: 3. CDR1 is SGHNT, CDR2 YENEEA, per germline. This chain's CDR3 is CASSRLATNEQFF. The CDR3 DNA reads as TGTGCCAGCAGCCGACTAGCGACCAATGAGCAGTTCTTC. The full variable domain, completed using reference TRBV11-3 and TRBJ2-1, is EAGVVQSPRYKIIEKKQPVAFWCNPISGHNTLYWYLQNLGQGPELLIRYENEEAVDDSQLPKDRFSAERLKGVDSTLKIQPAELGDSAVYLCASSRLATNEQFFGPGTRLTVL.

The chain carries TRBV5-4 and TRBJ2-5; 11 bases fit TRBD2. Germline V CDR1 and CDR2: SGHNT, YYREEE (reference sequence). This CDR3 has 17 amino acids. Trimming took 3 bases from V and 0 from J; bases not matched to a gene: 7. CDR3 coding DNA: TGTGCCAGCAGCTCCCCAATAGCGGGGGGGTACCAAGAGACCCAGTACTTC. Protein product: CASSSPIAGGYQETQYF.

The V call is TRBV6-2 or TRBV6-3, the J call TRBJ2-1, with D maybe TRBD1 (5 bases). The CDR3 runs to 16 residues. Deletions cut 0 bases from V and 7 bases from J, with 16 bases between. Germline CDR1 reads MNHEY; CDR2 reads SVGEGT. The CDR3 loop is CASSYSTGPGPNEQFF. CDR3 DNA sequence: TGTGCCAGCAGTTACTCGACGGGTCCAGGGCCGAATGAGCAGTTCTTC.

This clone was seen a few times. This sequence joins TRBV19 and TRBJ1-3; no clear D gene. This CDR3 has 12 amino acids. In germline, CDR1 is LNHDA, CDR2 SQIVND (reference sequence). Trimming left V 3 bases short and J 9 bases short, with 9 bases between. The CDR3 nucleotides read TGTGCCAGTAGTATTAGCGAGAGCACCATATATTTT. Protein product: CASSISESTIYF.

The CDR3 is CASSVGGGHEQYF. The CDR3 nucleotides are TGTGCCAGCAGCGTAGGGGGCGGCCACGAGCAGTACTTC. The V and J genes are TRBV9 and TRBJ2-7; D might be TRBD1 (5 bases). Trimming removed 0 bases at V and 5 bases at J, with 9 bases between. Germline CDR1 reads SGDLS; CDR2 reads YYNGEE. The CDR3 consists of 13 residues.